The 13 T cell receptor beta chains below come from one sample, sequenced in a study of T cells in tumors after PD-1 blockade (dated 2019 in TCRdb). Library construction relied on the immunoSEQ multiplex PCR assay. Imported from immuneACCESS, the table was reduced by TCRdb to in-frame sequences with V and J called. These copies leave out some clones; in studies compared against another copy, an unresolved V gene accounts for under half, and the cause of the remainder is not known. Here the sample has 10,000 to 15,000 clones; roughly 60% occur a single time. The ten top clones hold roughly a quarter of the sample. Interpreted using the paper, the time point label stands for: before anti-PD-1 therapy. This sample comprised tumor tissue, obtained before anti-PD-1 treatment. The receptors were sampled from a human donor with cutaneous squamous cell carcinoma.

This clone is a singleton in its sample. The rearrangement links TRBV3-1 (or the pseudogene TRBV3-2) to TRBJ2-7; D is undetermined. Germline V gene lookup returns CDR1 LGHDT and CDR2 YNNKEL (reference sequence). The V and J ends lost 2 bases and 4 bases respectively, with 9 bases between them. The CDR3 covers 13 residues. The CDR3 bases are TGTGCCAGCAGCCAAACGGACGGTTACGAGCAGTACTTC. Its translation is CASSQTDGYEQYF.

This clone has just a few counts. The chain has TRBV6-4 and TRBJ1-2; the D is unclear. Trimming took 2 bases from V and 0 from J, leaving 7 bases between them. Germline lookup yields CDR1 MRHNA and CDR2 SNTAGT. This CDR3 spans 14 amino acids. The CDR3 reads CASSDPSTNYGYTF. CDR3 sequence (DNA): TGTGCCAGCAGTGACCCGAGCACTAACTATGGCTACACCTTC.

The rearrangement joins TRBV5-1 to TRBJ1-1, with 9 bases fitting TRBD1. The CDR3 is 15 amino acids. The junction had 10 bases not matched to a gene; V was cut back by 4 bases and J by 6 bases. From germline, CDR1 is SGHRS and CDR2 YFSETQ. Here the CDR3 DNA reads TGCGCCAGCAGCGAGGGACAGGGAAAATGGGCTGAAGCTTTCTTT. Translating it yields CASSEGQGKWAEAFF.

A few counts support this clone. V and J are TRBV18 and TRBJ2-5; D is unclear. V lost 0 bases and J 1 base, leaving 3 bases between the germline ends. The CDR3 is made up of 13 amino acids. From germline, CDR1 is KGHSH and CDR2 LQKENI. The CDR3: CASSPPVQETQYF. The CDR3 DNA reads TGTGCCAGCTCACCACCAGTCCAAGAGACCCAGTACTTC.

The chain recombines TRBV2 with TRBJ2-5, with TRBD2 matching over 11 bases. Germline trimming cut 4 bases from V and 4 bases from J; bases unmatched to any gene: 2. Germline CDR1 is SNHLY and CDR2 is FYNNEI. The CDR3 contains 14 residues. The CDR3 DNA reads as TGTGCCAGCAGTGCACTAGCGGGGGCAGAGACCCAGTACTTC. It specifies CASSALAGAETQYF.

The chain carries TRBV5-1 and TRBJ2-1; D may be TRBD1 (6 bases). CDR1 and CDR2 from the germline V gene are SGHRS and YFSETQ. V dropped 6 bases and J dropped 3 bases, with 10 bases sitting between them. The CDR3 extends over 13 amino acids. The DNA of the CDR3 is TGCGCCAGCAAGGACAGCCTCTACAATGAGCAGTTCTTC. Amino acid sequence: CASKDSLYNEQFF. Full variable domain (missing parts from reference TRBV5-1 and TRBJ2-1): KAGVTQTPRYLIKTRGQQVTLSCSPISGHRSVSWYQQTPGQGLQFLFEYFSETQRNKGNFPGRFSGRQFSNSRSEMNVSTLELGDSALYLCASKDSLYNEQFFGPGTRLTVL.

The chain recombines TRBV6-6 with TRBJ2-1; TRBD2 matches at 12 bases. V shed 7 bases and J 10 bases; nucleotides not matched to a gene: 14. This CDR3 comprises 16 residues. Germline V lookup: CDR1 MNHNY, CDR2 SVGAGI (reference sequence). The CDR3 DNA sequence: TGTGCCAGCAATCCCCCGACTAGCGGGGGCCCGGGGGAGCAGTTCTTC. Protein product: CASNPPTSGGPGEQFF.

The gene calls are TRBV28 and TRBJ1-2; D gene uncertain. V lost 2 bases and J 8 bases, leaving 9 bases between the germline ends. The CDR3 contains 12 residues. Germline lookup yields CDR1 MDHEN and CDR2 SYDVKM. The CDR3 sequence: CASSLDRLGYTF. The CDR3 nucleotides are TGTGCCAGCAGTTTAGATCGCTTAGGCTACACCTTC.

This clone has a single count. The chain uses TRBV6-5 and TRBJ2-3, with TRBD1 identical over 7 bases. Unmatched junction bases numbered 11, after V lost 9 bases and J lost 2 bases. CDR3 length: 15 amino acids. The germline V gene has CDR1 MNHEY and CDR2 SVGAGI. CDR3 residues: CASTPGQTFTDTQYF. The CDR3 DNA reads TGTGCCAGTACCCCGGGACAGACGTTCACAGATACGCAGTATTTT.

The CDR3 protein is CASSGGVNTGELFF. For the CDR3, the DNA is TGTGCTAGTTCGGGCGGGGTGAACACCGGGGAGCTGTTTTTT. This chain connects TRBV12-5 to TRBJ2-2, with D perhaps matching TRBD2 (6 bases). V was cut by 8 bases and J by 1 base, with 11 bases left in between. Per the germline V gene, CDR1 is LGHNT and CDR2 is FRNRAP. The CDR3 spans 14 residues. Based on the CDR3 plus reference TRBV12-5 and TRBJ2-2, the full variable domain is DARVTQTPRHKVTEMGQEVTMRCQPILGHNTVFWYRQTMMQGLELLAYFRNRAPLDDSGMPKDRFSAEMPDATLATLKIQPSEPRDSAVYFCASSGGVNTGELFFGEGSRLTVL.

The V and J genes are TRBV6-6 and TRBJ2-5; 8 bases align to TRBD1. After removal of 6 bases from V and 5 bases from J, the junction contained 11 bases not matched to a gene. The germline V gene encodes CDR1 MNHNY and CDR2 SVGAGI (reference sequence). This CDR3 region has 15 residues. The CDR3 nucleotides are TGTGCCAGCAGGTCGGGACAGGTGGACGGGGAGACCCAGTACTTC. This translates into CASRSGQVDGETQYF.

This chain uses TRBV27 with TRBJ2-7, with 9 bases fitting TRBD2. The J segment lost 4 bases and the V segment lost 1 base, leaving 8 bases of the junction unmatched. CDR1 is MNHEY, CDR2 SMNVEV, per germline (reference sequence). The CDR3 is made up of 16 amino acids. As DNA, the CDR3 is TGTGCCAGCAGTTTATTCCTTAGCGGGAGTGGGTACGAGCAGTACTTC. It encodes CASSLFLSGSGYEQYF.

This chain uses TRBV7-9 with TRBJ2-2, with D maybe TRBD2 (6 bases). CDR1 SEHNR and CDR2 FQNEAQ come from the germline V gene (reference sequence). This CDR3 has 15 residues. V shed 5 bases and J shed 3 bases, with 13 bases lying between them. CDR3 protein: CASSVRDLYTGELFF. The DNA for the CDR3 is TGTGCCAGCAGCGTGAGGGACTTGTACACCGGGGAGCTGTTTTTT.